These 29 T cell receptor beta chains came from one sample sequenced in a study of cytotoxic CD8 clonotypes in ibrutinib-treated CLL. Profiled with immunoSEQ multiplex PCR; TCRdb holds only in-frame clones, not every one. There are a few hundred thousand clones in the sample; 67% occur only once, and 6% to 6.5% lies in the top ten. This material consisted of PBMCs, taken after 36 months of ibrutinib treatment. The source of these receptors is a human donor with chronic lymphocytic leukemia.

The chain recombines TRBV9 with TRBJ2-7; TRBD1 agrees at 9 bases. V was clipped by 3 bases and J by 2 bases; unmatched bases: 9. Germline V gene lookup returns CDR1 SGDLS and CDR2 YYNGEE. This CDR3 is built from 16 residues. CDR3 sequence reads: CASSAGGGQGAYEQYF. CDR3 DNA sequence: TGTGCCAGCAGCGCGGGTGGGGGACAGGGCGCCTACGAGCAGTACTTC.

The rearrangement uses TRBV10-3 and TRBJ2-5, with D perhaps TRBD2 (5 bases). The ends were cut back, 1 base at V and 1 base at J, with 10 bases in the middle. The CDR3 is made up of 15 amino acids. The germline V gene has CDR1 ENHRY and CDR2 SYGVKD. In DNA, the CDR3 is TGTGCCATCAGTGAGTATGGAGGAAGCCAAGAGACCCAGTACTTC. Protein: CAISEYGGSQETQYF.

This clone was seen only a few times. J is TRBJ2-1 and V is TRBV7-9; 9 positions match TRBD1. Germline V gives CDR1 SEHNR, CDR2 FQNEAQ (reference sequence). The junction had 13 bases not matched to a gene; V was cut back by 5 bases and J by 11 bases. This CDR3 is built from 15 residues. The CDR3 coding sequence is TGTGCCAGCAGCCTGAGGGACAGGGTCGACGCGAAGCAGTTCTTC. This gives the protein CASSLRDRVDAKQFF.

This clone was found once. V and J are TRBV2 and TRBJ1-1; tentative D call: TRBD1 (5 bases). Trimming removed 2 bases at V and 4 bases at J, with 11 bases between. The CDR3 has 14 residues. Germline V CDR1 and CDR2: SNHLY, FYNNEI. This chain's CDR3 is CASSEWQGGTEAFF. DNA for the CDR3: TGTGCCAGCAGTGAATGGCAGGGAGGCACTGAAGCTTTCTTT.

The rearrangement links TRBV6-1 to TRBJ2-5, with a tentative D call TRBD2 (7 bases). The length of the CDR3 is 15 residues. V was clipped by 5 bases and J by 5 bases, with 18 bases between them. Germline V gives CDR1 MNHNS, CDR2 SASEGT. In DNA, the CDR3 is TGTGCCAGCAGTCCGGGGGGCCTTTTGAGGGAGACCCAGTACTTC. Translated: CASSPGGLLRETQYF.

This clone was observed once. The chain has TRBV7-2 and TRBJ2-7; TRBD2 matches at 7 bases. With V trimmed by 2 bases and J by 1 base, 5 bases remained unmatched. The CDR3 contains 15 residues. CDR1 is SGHTA and CDR2 is FQGNSA in the germline V gene. In DNA, the CDR3 is TGTGCCAGCAGCTTATCTGGGGGGGAGTCCTACGAGCAGTACTTC. Protein product: CASSLSGGESYEQYF.

This sequence joins TRBV11-2 and TRBJ2-1; 11 positions match TRBD2. Germline loops: CDR1 SGHAT, CDR2 FQNNGV. V lost 5 bases to trimming and J lost 6 bases; unmatched junction nucleotides: 6. The CDR3 is 15 amino acids. The CDR3 region has the DNA TGTGCCAGCAGCCTGACTAGCGGGAAGTCCAATGAGCAGTTCTTC. Translation: CASSLTSGKSNEQFF.

This clone was seen once. The chain recombines TRBV6-1 with TRBJ1-6; D is unclear. CDR1 and CDR2 (germline): MNHNS, SASEGT. CDR3 length: 11 amino acids. Trimming removed 4 bases at V and 7 bases at J, with 2 bases between. The CDR3 loop reads CASSGNSPLHF. The CDR3, as DNA: TGTGCCAGCAGTGGGAATTCACCCCTCCACTTT.

The chain employs TRBV5-1 and TRBJ2-3; 7 positions agree with TRBD2. The CDR3 spans 15 residues. V lost 6 bases to trimming and J lost 0 bases; unmatched junction nucleotides: 7. Germline assignment: CDR1 SGHRS and CDR2 YFSETQ. Here the CDR3 reads CASTPSGSSTDTQYF. CDR3 sequence (DNA): TGCGCCAGCACTCCTAGCGGCTCAAGCACAGATACGCAGTATTTT.

The gene calls are TRBV18 and TRBJ1-2; the D is unclear. Trimming shortened V by 4 bases and J by 8 bases, and 11 bases separated the two germline ends. Germline V lookup: CDR1 KGHSH, CDR2 LQKENI. The CDR3 has 12 amino acids. CDR3 amino acids: CASSLTAGGYTF. CDR3 coding DNA: TGTGCCAGCTCACTAACGGCAGGCGGCTACACCTTC.

V and J are TRBV7-2 and TRBJ2-7; unclear D gene. The germline V and J ends were trimmed by 0 bases and 0 bases, with 6 bases remaining between them. The CDR3 has 14 amino acids. CDR1 SGHTA and CDR2 FQGNSA come from the germline V gene. The CDR3 coding sequence is TGTGCCAGCAGCTTAGCCTGGAGCTCCTACGAGCAGTACTTC. Its translation: CASSLAWSSYEQYF.

This clone occurred a few times. The chain recombines TRBV11-2 with TRBJ1-2, with D possibly TRBD1 on 5 matching bases. CDR3 length equals 15 residues. CDR1 and CDR2 (germline): SGHAT, FQNNGV. Trimming cost V 1 base and J 4 bases, with 13 bases left between them. CDR3: CASSLVRQSTYGYTF. CDR3 sequence (DNA): TGTGCCAGCAGCTTAGTCCGACAGTCCACCTATGGCTACACCTTC.

The chain recombines TRBV9 with TRBJ2-1, with D possibly being TRBD2 (6 bases). The CDR3 sequence is 18 residues long. Germline lookup yields CDR1 SGDLS and CDR2 YYNGEE. Trimming took 0 bases from V and 4 from J, leaving 20 bases between them. The CDR3 spells CASSVDLRDWGQYNEQFF. The CDR3 DNA is TGTGCCAGCAGCGTAGACCTCCGGGACTGGGGTCAATACAATGAGCAGTTCTTC.

The chain is built from TRBV18 and TRBJ1-1; D gene uncertain. V was trimmed by 1 base and J by 0 bases, leaving 9 bases between them. Germline assignment: CDR1 KGHSH and CDR2 LQKENI. The CDR3 runs 15 residues. The CDR3 DNA is TGTGCCAGCTCACCACGGAGTCCCTTGAACACTGAAGCTTTCTTT. Translation: CASSPRSPLNTEAFF.

This clone was detected only once. The chain combines TRBV18 with TRBJ2-7; 7 bases are a match to TRBD1. Trimming at V came to 3 bases and at J to 2 bases, leaving 7 bases not matched to a gene. CDR3 length: 15 amino acids. CDR1 and CDR2 (germline): KGHSH, LQKENI. The CDR3 region has the DNA TGTGCCAGCTCACCCGAGACAGGGTTCGCCTACGAGCAGTACTTC. It specifies CASSPETGFAYEQYF.

The V and J genes are TRBV9 and TRBJ2-2; TRBD2 might be the D (5 bases). Per germline, CDR1 SGDLS and CDR2 YYNGEE. V shed 2 bases and J shed 1 base, with 15 bases lying between them. This CDR3 has 17 residues. The CDR3 nucleotides are TGTGCCAGCAGCGTTACACTACTAGGCCGGAACACCGGGGAGCTGTTTTTT. Residues: CASSVTLLGRNTGELFF.

The chain links TRBV11-3 to TRBJ2-5, with 9 bases aligning to TRBD1. Per germline, CDR1 SGHNT and CDR2 YENEEA. V was pared by 1 base and J by 6 bases, with 6 bases of the junction left unmatched. The CDR3 sequence is 15 residues long. The CDR3 coding sequence is TGTGCCAGCAGCTTAGGCGGGACAGGGATCCAGACCCAGTACTTC. This gives the protein CASSLGGTGIQTQYF.

The V and J genes are TRBV5-1 and TRBJ1-3, with D unresolved. V was trimmed by 4 bases and J by 0 bases, leaving 11 bases between them. Per germline, CDR1 SGHRS and CDR2 YFSETQ. The CDR3 contains 15 residues. The CDR3 protein is CASSQAFGSGNTIYF. The DNA for the CDR3 is TGCGCCAGCAGCCAGGCTTTTGGCTCTGGAAACACCATATATTTT.

The chain combines TRBV9 with TRBJ2-2; a weak D match, TRBD1 (6 bases). Germline CDR1 SGDLS, CDR2 YYNGEE. The CDR3 contains 13 residues. Trimming removed 3 bases at V and 5 bases at J, with 8 bases between. CDR3 amino acids: CASSGQGTGELFF. The CDR3 coding sequence is TGTGCCAGCAGCGGTCAGGGGACCGGGGAGCTGTTTTTT.

This clone was detected only once. The chain has TRBV20-1 and TRBJ1-1, with a weak D call TRBD1 (6 bases). CDR3 length: 11 amino acids. V lost 5 bases, J lost 8 bases, and 12 bases lay in between. Germline lookup yields CDR1 DFQATT and CDR2 SNEGSKA (reference sequence). The CDR3 coding sequence is TGCAGTGCTCACCGGGACATCGAAGCTTTCTTT. It specifies CSAHRDIEAFF.

The chain uses TRBV11-2 and TRBJ2-2, with a possible D match to TRBD1 (7 bases). V lost 8 bases and J 7 bases, leaving 17 bases between the germline ends. Germline V gene sequence: CDR1 SGHAT, CDR2 FQNNGV. This CDR3 is built from 14 residues. DNA for the CDR3: TGTGCCAGCCAAGACAGGGCGGGGAACGGGGAGCTGTTTTTT. Translating it yields CASQDRAGNGELFF. The full variable domain, with the rest looked up from reference TRBV11-2 and TRBJ2-2, is EAGVAQSPRYKIIEKRQSVAFWCNPISGHATLYWYQQILGQGPKLLIQFQNNGVVDDSQLPKDRFSAERLKGVDSTLKIQPAKLEDSAVYLCASQDRAGNGELFFGEGSRLTVL.

CDR3 sequence (DNA): TGTGCCAGCACGGGACTTTCCACAGATACGCAGTATTTT. Translating gives CASTGLSTDTQYF. V and J are TRBV7-8 and TRBJ2-3; a weak D match, TRBD2 (6 bases). Per germline, CDR1 SGHVS and CDR2 FQNEAQ. This CDR3 contains 13 residues. V was shortened by 7 bases and J by 2 bases, with 10 bases between the two germline ends. Full variable domain (missing parts from reference TRBV7-8 and TRBJ2-3): GAGVSQSPRYKVAKRGQDVALRCDPISGHVSLFWYQQALGQGPEFLTYFQNEAQLDKSGLPSDRFFAERPEGSVSTLKIQRTQQEDSAVYLCASTGLSTDTQYFGPGTRLTVL.

There are a few counts of this clone. The chain has TRBV27 and TRBJ1-6; TRBD1 matches at 7 bases. V dropped 2 bases and J dropped 6; count of bases not matched to a gene: 7. Germline V gene lookup returns CDR1 MNHEY and CDR2 SMNVEV (reference sequence). The CDR3 covers 16 residues. Written as DNA, the CDR3 is TGTGCCAGCAGTTTACGACAGGGTGAGGGTAATTCACCCCTCCACTTT. It encodes CASSLRQGEGNSPLHF.

The chain uses TRBV4-3 and TRBJ1-2; 7 bases are shared with TRBD1. The germline CDR1 and CDR2 sequences are LGHNA and YSLEER. The CDR3 loop spans 16 amino acids. The V and J ends lost 3 bases and 1 base, in that order; junction bases with no gene match: 8. The CDR3 DNA follows: TGCGCCAGCAGCCAGAGACAGGGTTTAAATAACTATGGCTACACCTTC. Its translation: CASSQRQGLNNYGYTF.

This chain joins TRBV19 and TRBJ2-5; 10 nucleotides agree with TRBD1. This CDR3 contains 13 residues. Germline CDR1 reads LNHDA; CDR2 reads SQIVND (reference sequence). V dropped 6 bases and J dropped 2; count of bases not matched to a gene: 0. The CDR3 reads CASRDRGQETQYF. CDR3 nucleotides: TGTGCCAGTAGGGACAGGGGGCAAGAGACCCAGTACTTC. Using reference TRBV19 and TRBJ2-5 for the parts outside the CDR3, the full variable domain is DGGITQSPKYLFRKEGQNVTLSCEQNLNHDAMYWYRQDPGQGLRLIYYSQIVNDFQKGDIAEGYSVSREKKESFPLTVTSAQKNPTAFYLCASRDRGQETQYFGPGTRLLVL.

This clone was seen a few times. DNA for the CDR3: TGCGCCAGCAGTACCGGGACTAGGAACATTCAGTACTTC. This translates into CASSTGTRNIQYF. The rearrangement uses TRBV5-1 and TRBJ2-4; 8 bases match TRBD2. The V and J ends lost 5 bases and 7 bases, in that order; junction bases with no gene match: 5. Germline-derived CDR1 and CDR2 are SGHRS and YFSETQ. The length of the CDR3 is 13 residues.

This chain links TRBV7-2 with TRBJ2-3; 8 bases match TRBD1. Germline V gives CDR1 SGHTA, CDR2 FQGNSA. Trimming cost V 5 bases and J 6 bases; bases outside gene matches: 7. The length of the CDR3 is 14 residues. The CDR3 bases are TGTGCCAGCAGCCCCCAGGGGGCGAGGGATACGCAGTATTTT. Protein product: CASSPQGARDTQYF.

This sequence joins TRBV19 and TRBJ2-7, with D perhaps matching TRBD1 (6 bases). Per germline, CDR1 LNHDA and CDR2 SQIVND (reference sequence). The CDR3 consists of 15 residues. V lost 1 base to trimming and J lost 3 bases, with 13 bases between them. The chain's CDR3 is CASSIATGHLYEQYF. The CDR3 DNA follows: TGTGCCAGTAGTATAGCCACGGGACACCTCTACGAGCAGTACTTC.

This clone was seen once. This chain links TRBV2 with TRBJ1-5, with TRBD1 identical over 9 bases. With 6 bases clipped from V and 6 bases from J, the junction kept 3 bases outside the gene matches. The CDR3 runs to 13 residues. Germline V gene sequence: CDR1 SNHLY, CDR2 FYNNEI. DNA for the CDR3: TGTGCCAGCAGACAGGGGGCGAGTCAGCCCCAGCATTTT. This gives the protein CASRQGASQPQHF.